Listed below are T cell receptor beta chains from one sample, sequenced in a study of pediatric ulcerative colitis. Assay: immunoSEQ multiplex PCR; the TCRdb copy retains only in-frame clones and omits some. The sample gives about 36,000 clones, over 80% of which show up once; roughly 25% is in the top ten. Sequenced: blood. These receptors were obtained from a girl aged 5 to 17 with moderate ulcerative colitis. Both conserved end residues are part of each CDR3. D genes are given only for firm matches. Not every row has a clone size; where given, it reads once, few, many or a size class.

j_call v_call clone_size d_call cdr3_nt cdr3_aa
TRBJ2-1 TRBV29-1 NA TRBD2 TGCAGCGTTGCTGCGGGAGGGTTAAGGGAGCAGTTCTTC CSVAAGGLREQFF
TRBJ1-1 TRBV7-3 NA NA TGTGCCAGCAGCTTAACTACTCGAACTGAAGCTTTCTTT CASSLTTRTEAFF
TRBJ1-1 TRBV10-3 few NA TGTGCCATCAGTGAGTCGGGAGACAGGATGAACACTGAAGCTTTCTTT CAISESGDRMNTEAFF
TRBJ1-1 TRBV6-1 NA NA TGTGCCAGCAGGAGGACAGACATGAACACTGAAGCTTTCTTT CASRRTDMNTEAFF
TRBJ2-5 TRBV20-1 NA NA TGCAGTGCTGGACTGCTGCCGGCCCAGTACTTC CSAGLLPAQYF
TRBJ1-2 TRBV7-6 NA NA TGTGCCAGCAGCGCCGACTCCGGGACACTCAGCTTTAACTATGGCTACACCTTC CASSADSGTLSFNYGYTF
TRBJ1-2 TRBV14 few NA TGTGCCAGCAGCCAAGTTCCAGGGCGGGGGCTTGGCTACACCTTC CASSQVPGRGLGYTF
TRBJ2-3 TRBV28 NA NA TGTGCCAGCAGTTTAGGGGACACCAGCACAGATACGCAGTATTTT CASSLGDTSTDTQYF
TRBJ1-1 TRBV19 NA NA TGTGCCAGTTTCATGAACACTGAAGCTTTCTTT CASFMNTEAFF
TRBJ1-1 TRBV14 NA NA TGTGCCAGCAGCTTTCTTATGGGGGCGGGTATGAACACTGAAGCTTTCTTT CASSFLMGAGMNTEAFF
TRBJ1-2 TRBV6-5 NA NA TGTGCCAGCAGTTACCCCGGGACATATGGCTACACCTTC CASSYPGTYGYTF
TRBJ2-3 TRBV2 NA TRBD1 TGTGCCGGAGGACAGGGACCAGATACGCAGTATTTT CAGGQGPDTQYF
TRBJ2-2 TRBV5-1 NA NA TGCGCCAGCAGAGAGGACAGTATCGCGAACACCGGGGAGCTGTTTTTT CASREDSIANTGELFF
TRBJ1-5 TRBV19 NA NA TGTGCCAGTACCAACGGGGTCCAGAGCAATCAGCCCCAGCATTTT CASTNGVQSNQPQHF
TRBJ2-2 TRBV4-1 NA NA TGCGCCAGCAGCCAAGGGCTCCTCTCTGGTTCCGGGGAGCTGTTTTTT CASSQGLLSGSGELFF
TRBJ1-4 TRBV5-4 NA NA TGTGCCAGCAGCTTGGATCCGGAAGAGGCGAGTGAAAAACTGTTTTTT CASSLDPEEASEKLFF
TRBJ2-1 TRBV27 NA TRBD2 TGTGCCAGCAGTTTACCGCTAGCGGGGTTTAATGAGCAGTTCTTC CASSLPLAGFNEQFF
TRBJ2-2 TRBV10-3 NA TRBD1 TGTGCCATCAGTGAGACGGGACAGGGGGTAACCGGGGAGCTGTTTTTT CAISETGQGVTGELFF
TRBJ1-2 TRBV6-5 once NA TGTGCCAGCAGACGCGGGACGACGGTCGGTGCCGGCTACACCTTC CASRRGTTVGAGYTF
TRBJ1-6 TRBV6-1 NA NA TGTGCCGGATCACGGGAGATTGATTCACCCCTCCACTTT CAGSREIDSPLHF
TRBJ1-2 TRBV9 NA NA TGTGCCAGCAGCGCGGAATCTCAGGGGAAGGTTCTAGGCTACACCTTC CASSAESQGKVLGYTF